The 23 T cell receptor beta chains below were found in one sample sequenced in a study of neurological immune-mediated disorders. A single record per CDR3 protein comes from TCRdb applying MiXCR to the 5' RACE reads. The sample shows roughly 67,000 distinct CDR3 sequences, more than 3.5% of them seen only once. Sequenced: PBMCs. All receptors derive from a man in his forties or fifties with multiple sclerosis.

In this sample, this clonotype turned up many times. The J gene is TRBJ2-1, the V gene TRBV10-1; 7 positions match TRBD2. This CDR3 spans 13 amino acids. Germline V lookup: CDR1 WNHNN, CDR2 SYGVQD (reference sequence). Losses at the gene ends were 8 bases for V and 4 bases for J; bases not matched to a gene: 5. DNA of the CDR3: TGCGCCAGCCAGCCAGCGGGGTACAATGAGCAGTTCTTC. This translates into CASQPAGYNEQFF.

This clonotype has a count of ten or more. This chain links TRBV7-2 with TRBJ2-4; no firm D call. The V and J ends lost 1 base and 2 bases respectively, with 9 bases between them. CDR3 length: 15 residues. Germline V gives CDR1 SGHTA, CDR2 FQGNSA. In DNA form, the CDR3 reads TGTGCCAGCAGCTTAGGTAGTATGACCAAAAACATTCAGTACTTC. Protein product: CASSLGSMTKNIQYF. Drawing the rest from reference TRBV7-2 and TRBJ2-4, the complete variable domain is GAGVSQSPSNKVTEKGKDVELRCDPISGHTALYWYRQSLGQGLEFLIYFQGNSAPDKSGLPSDRFSAERTGGSVSTLTIQRTQQEDSAVYLCASSLGSMTKNIQYFGAGTRLSVL.

The table lists this clonotype with many counts. This sequence joins TRBV5-1 and TRBJ2-1; D ambiguous. Germline CDR1 and CDR2: SGHRS and YFSETQ. Between the trimmed V and J ends, which lost 4 bases and 5 bases, there was a span of 25 bases. This CDR3 has 18 residues. DNA of the CDR3: TGCGCCAGCAGCCAAAACCGAAATAGTATAGCTGCCCACAATGAGCAGTTCTTC. This encodes CASSQNRNSIAAHNEQFF.

This clonotype came up many times. V is TRBV15 and J is TRBJ2-7; TRBD1 agrees at 7 bases. The CDR3 sequence is 15 residues long. CDR1 and CDR2 (germline): LNHNV, YYDKDF (reference sequence). After removal of 0 bases from V and 0 bases from J, the junction contained 2 bases not matched to a gene. The CDR3 bases are TGTGCCACCAGCAGAGATAGGGACAGCTCCTACGAGCAGTACTTC. It codes for CATSRDRDSSYEQYF.

This clonotype showed up just a few times. Just one base apart from a much larger clone, this may be a read error. The chain has TRBV6-6 and TRBJ2-3, with no clear D. Looked up from germline, CDR1 is MNHNY and CDR2 is SVGAGI (reference sequence). CDR3 length: 15 residues. CDR3 in amino acids: CTSRHADSSTDTQYF. In nucleotides, the CDR3 is TGTACCAGCAGACACGCGGATTCTAGCACAGATACGCAGTATTTT.

This clonotype appeared many times. V is TRBV7-9 and J is TRBJ1-5; no clear D gene. From germline, CDR1 is SEHNR and CDR2 FQNEAQ (reference sequence). Trimming took 2 bases from V and 5 from J, leaving 7 bases between them. CDR3 length: 13 residues. CDR3 protein: CASSLHADQPQHF. In nucleotides, the CDR3 is TGTGCCAGCAGCTTACACGCGGATCAGCCCCAGCATTTT. Combining the CDR3 with reference TRBV7-9 and TRBJ1-5 gives the whole variable domain DTGVSQNPRHKITKRGQNVTFRCDPISEHNRLYWYRQTLGQGPEFLTYFQNEAQLEKSRLLSDRFSAERPKGSFSTLEIQRTEQGDSAMYLCASSLHADQPQHFGDGTRLSIL.

The J gene is TRBJ1-2, the V gene TRBV6-4; 8 nucleotides line up with TRBD1. The V gene end was trimmed by 9 bases and the J gene end by 4 bases; junction bases not matched to a gene: 4. CDR1 MRHNA and CDR2 SNTAGT come from the germline V gene. The CDR3 length is 12 residues. The CDR3 loop is CAREDRAYGYTF. The DNA for the CDR3 is TGTGCCAGAGAGGACAGGGCCTATGGCTACACCTTC.

The table lists this clonotype with many counts. The V gene is TRBV7-2, the J gene TRBJ2-7; no definite D call. The germline V gene encodes CDR1 SGHTA and CDR2 FQGNSA. The CDR3 runs to 13 residues. Trimming removed 5 bases at V and 0 bases at J, with 8 bases between. The CDR3 loop reads CASSPRHSYEQYF. CDR3 sequence (DNA): TGTGCCAGCAGCCCCCGACACTCCTACGAGCAGTACTTC.

This clonotype was recorded at least ten times. This rearrangement joins TRBV6-6 to TRBJ1-2, with 8 bases lining up with TRBD1. Per germline, CDR1 MNHNY and CDR2 SVGAGI (reference sequence). With V trimmed by 2 bases and J by 8 bases, 7 bases remained unmatched. The CDR3 length is 14 residues. The CDR3: CASSYRWTGTGYTF. CDR3 nucleotide sequence: TGTGCCAGCAGTTACCGATGGACAGGGACAGGCTACACCTTC.

At least ten counts were recorded for this clonotype. The chain recombines TRBV4-1 with TRBJ2-7, with 7 bases that match TRBD1. The CDR3 is 13 amino acids. Per germline, CDR1 MGHRA and CDR2 YSYEKL. The trim removed 2 bases at V and 6 bases at J, leaving 4 bases unmatched. The CDR3 loop reads CASSQFAGGEQYV. Written as DNA, the CDR3 is TGCGCCAGCAGCCAATTTGCAGGGGGCGAGCAGTACGTC.

This clonotype has a count of ten or more. The rearrangement uses TRBV27 and TRBJ1-5; D ambiguous. Germline V gene lookup returns CDR1 MNHEY and CDR2 SMNVEV (reference sequence). V lost 0 bases and J 5 bases, leaving 5 bases between the germline ends. The CDR3 runs 13 residues. The DNA of the CDR3 is TGTGCCAGCAGTTTATCTCCTTATCAGCCCCAGCATTTT. Amino acids: CASSLSPYQPQHF.

This clonotype was seen at least ten times. The rearrangement uses TRBV6-5 and TRBJ2-1, with 10 bases fitting TRBD2. This CDR3 contains 16 residues. Germline-derived CDR1 and CDR2 are MNHEY and SVGAGI. Trimming cost V 0 bases and J 6 bases; bases outside gene matches: 5. CDR3 in DNA: TGTGCCAGCAGTTACTCGACCGGGACTAGCGCCAATGAGCAGTTCTTC. It translates to CASSYSTGTSANEQFF.

This clonotype has a count of ten or more. This chain links TRBV27 with TRBJ2-1; possible D gene TRBD1, 6 bases. The germline gives CDR1 MNHEY, CDR2 SMNVEV (reference sequence). Trimming took 7 bases from V and 1 from J, leaving 11 bases between them. The CDR3 spans 14 residues. CDR3 amino acids: CASKNRASYNEQFF. CDR3 sequence (DNA): TGTGCCAGCAAAAACAGGGCGTCCTACAATGAGCAGTTCTTC.

Concerning this clonotype: The junction departs from the called germline gene at one end, perhaps through a read error. V and J are TRBV4-3 and TRBJ1-5; no firm D call. The germline V gene encodes CDR1 LGHNA and CDR2 YSLEER. The CDR3 spans 16 residues. The CDR3 sequence is CASSQERTGSNQPQNF. In DNA, the CDR3 is TGCGCCAGCAGCCAAGAGAGAACGGGGAGCAATCAGCCCCAGAATTTT.

At least ten counts were recorded for this clonotype. The gene calls are TRBV7-2 and TRBJ2-7; no definite D call. V shed 3 bases and J shed 5 bases, with 14 bases lying between them. This CDR3 spans 14 amino acids. Per germline, CDR1 SGHTA and CDR2 FQGNSA. DNA of the CDR3: TGTGCCAGCAGCTTCCGGGCTCCCGACAACGAGCAGTACTTC. It yields the protein CASSFRAPDNEQYF.

On this clonotype itself: The germline gene is not matched at one end of the junction; a read error may be the cause. The chain uses TRBV2 and TRBJ1-5, with D possibly being TRBD1 (6 bases). This CDR3 has 14 residues. The V gene's germline CDR1 is SNHLY and CDR2 FYNNEI. DNA of the CDR3: TGTGCCAGCAGCGTGACAGGATCCAATCGGCCCCAGCATTTT. The encoded protein is CASSVTGSNRPQHF.

This clonotype was detected ten times or more. V gene TRBV20-1 combines with J gene TRBJ2-2, with TRBD1 matching 10 bases. CDR1 is DFQATT and CDR2 is SNEGSKA in the germline V gene (reference sequence). This CDR3 region has 15 residues. The V and J ends lost 3 bases and 7 bases, in that order; junction bases with no gene match: 8. CDR3 sequence reads: CSASPTGGFGGELFF. The CDR3 bases are TGCAGTGCTAGCCCGACAGGGGGCTTCGGCGGGGAGCTGTTTTTT.

This clonotype appeared many times. V gene TRBV7-9 combines with J gene TRBJ2-3; 10 bases line up with TRBD1. The germline V gene encodes CDR1 SEHNR and CDR2 FQNEAQ (reference sequence). Trimming cost V 5 bases and J 5 bases; bases outside gene matches: 10. CDR3 length: 16 amino acids. The CDR3 protein is CASSPRTGGRGDTQYF. CDR3 DNA: TGTGCCAGCAGCCCCCGGACAGGGGGGCGCGGAGATACGCAGTATTTT.

This clonotype was seen ten or more times. CDR3 sequence (DNA): TGTGCCAGCAGCATTCCCAGGGCCCGAGGCTATGGCTACACCTTC. Its translation: CASSIPRARGYGYTF. The J gene is TRBJ1-2, the V gene TRBV21-1. TRBV21-1 is deemed a pseudogene. The CDR3 covers 15 residues.

This clonotype was seen ten or more times. This sequence joins TRBV20-1 and TRBJ1-5; the D gene is possibly TRBD1 (5 bases). CDR3 length: 13 amino acids. The germline V gene encodes CDR1 DFQATT and CDR2 SNEGSKA (reference sequence). V was clipped by 3 bases and J by 7 bases, with 13 bases between them. CDR3 amino acids: CSASRQIQQPQHF. CDR3 nucleotide sequence: TGCAGTGCTAGCCGACAGATACAGCAGCCCCAGCATTTT.

At least ten counts were recorded for this clonotype. CDR3 residues: CSARSFGGKNSPLHF. The CDR3 nucleotides read TGCAGTGCTAGGTCATTTGGGGGGAAAAATTCACCCCTCCACTTT. The gene calls are TRBV20-1 and TRBJ1-6; TRBD1 is a possible D gene (5 bases). The V and J ends lost 3 bases and 7 bases respectively, with 16 bases between them. Germline lookup yields CDR1 DFQATT and CDR2 SNEGSKA (reference sequence). The CDR3 covers 15 residues.

At least ten counts were recorded for this clonotype. This chain joins TRBV28 and TRBJ1-1; no firm D call. V gave up 5 bases and J gave up 0 bases, with 16 bases separating them. The CDR3 length is 16 residues. Per the germline V gene, CDR1 is MDHEN and CDR2 is SYDVKM. The CDR3 reads CASSQLGALMNTEAFF. CDR3 DNA: TGTGCCAGCAGTCAGCTAGGAGCCCTCATGAACACTGAAGCTTTCTTT.

This clonotype appeared a few times. A much more abundant neighbour one base away suggests this may be a read error. The chain combines TRBV4-1 with TRBJ1-2; 11 bases are a match to TRBD1. V lost 0 bases and J lost 0; bases outside the gene matches: 6. CDR3 size: 18 residues. CDR1 is MGHRA and CDR2 is YSYEKL in the germline V gene. The CDR3 bases are TGCGCCAGCAGCCAAGATAGGGGACAGGGGGTAACTAACTATGGCTACACCTTC. This gives the protein CASSQDRGQGVTNYGYTF.